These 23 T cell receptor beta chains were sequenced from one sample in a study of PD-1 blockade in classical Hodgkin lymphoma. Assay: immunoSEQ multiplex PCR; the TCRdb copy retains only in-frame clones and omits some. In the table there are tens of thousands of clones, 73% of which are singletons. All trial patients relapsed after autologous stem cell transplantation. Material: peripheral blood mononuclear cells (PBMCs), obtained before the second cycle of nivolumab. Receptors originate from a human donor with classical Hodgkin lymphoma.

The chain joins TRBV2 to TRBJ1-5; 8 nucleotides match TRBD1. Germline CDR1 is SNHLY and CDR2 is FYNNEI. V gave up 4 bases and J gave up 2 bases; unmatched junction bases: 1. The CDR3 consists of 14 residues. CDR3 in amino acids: CASSAQGGNQPQHF. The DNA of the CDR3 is TGTGCCAGCAGTGCACAGGGGGGCAATCAGCCCCAGCATTTT.

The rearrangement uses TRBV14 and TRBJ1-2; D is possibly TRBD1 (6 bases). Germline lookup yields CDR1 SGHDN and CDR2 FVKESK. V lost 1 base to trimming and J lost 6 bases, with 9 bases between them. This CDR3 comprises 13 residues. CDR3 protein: CASSQGNRDGYTF. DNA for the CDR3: TGTGCCAGCAGCCAAGGCAACAGGGATGGCTACACCTTC. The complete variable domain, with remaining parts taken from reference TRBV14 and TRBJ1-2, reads EAGVTQFPSHSVIEKGQTVTLRCDPISGHDNLYWYRRVMGKEIKFLLHFVKESKQDESGMPNNRFLAERTGGTYSTLKVQPAELEDSGVYFCASSQGNRDGYTFGSGTRLTVV.

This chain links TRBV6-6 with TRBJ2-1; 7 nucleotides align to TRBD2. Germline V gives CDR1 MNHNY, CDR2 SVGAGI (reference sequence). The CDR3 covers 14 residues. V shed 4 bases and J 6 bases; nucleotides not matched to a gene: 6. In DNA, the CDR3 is TGTGCCAGCAGTTCTAGCGGACTCCTCAATGAGCAGTTCTTC. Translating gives CASSSSGLLNEQFF.

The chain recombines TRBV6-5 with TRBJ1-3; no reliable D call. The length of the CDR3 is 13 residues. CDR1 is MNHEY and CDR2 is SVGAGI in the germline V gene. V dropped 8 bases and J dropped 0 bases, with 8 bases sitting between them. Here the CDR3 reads CASGKSSGNTIYF. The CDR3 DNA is TGTGCCAGCGGTAAAAGCTCTGGAAACACCATATATTTT.

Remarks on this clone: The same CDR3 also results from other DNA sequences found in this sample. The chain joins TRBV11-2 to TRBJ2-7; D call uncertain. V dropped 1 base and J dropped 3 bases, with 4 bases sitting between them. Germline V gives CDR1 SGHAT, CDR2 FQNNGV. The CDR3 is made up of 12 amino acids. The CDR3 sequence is CASSLGVYEQYF. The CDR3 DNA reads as TGTGCCAGCAGCTTAGGGGTCTACGAGCAGTACTTC.

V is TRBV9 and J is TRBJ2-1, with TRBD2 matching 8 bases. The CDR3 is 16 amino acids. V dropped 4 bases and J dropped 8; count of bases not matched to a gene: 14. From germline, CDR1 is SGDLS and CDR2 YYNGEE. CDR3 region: CASSFRIAGLYDEQFF. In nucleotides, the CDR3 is TGTGCCAGCAGCTTTCGAATAGCGGGATTGTACGATGAGCAGTTCTTC.

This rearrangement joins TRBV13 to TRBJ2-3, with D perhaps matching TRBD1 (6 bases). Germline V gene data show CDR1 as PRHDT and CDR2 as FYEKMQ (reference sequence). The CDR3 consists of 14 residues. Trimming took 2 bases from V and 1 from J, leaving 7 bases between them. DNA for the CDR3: TGTGCCAGCAGCTTACCAGGGGGCACAGATACGCAGTATTTT. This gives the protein CASSLPGGTDTQYF. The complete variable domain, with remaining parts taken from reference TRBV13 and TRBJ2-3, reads AAGVIQSPRHLIKEKRETATLKCYPIPRHDTVYWYQQGPGQDPQFLISFYEKMQSDKGSIPDRFSAQQFSDYHSELNMSSLELGDSALYFCASSLPGGTDTQYFGPGTRLTVL.

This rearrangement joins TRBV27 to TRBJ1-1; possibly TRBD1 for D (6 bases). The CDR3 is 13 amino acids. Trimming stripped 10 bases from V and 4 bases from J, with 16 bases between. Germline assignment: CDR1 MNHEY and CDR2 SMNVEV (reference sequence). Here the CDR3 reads CATSGRGGTEAFF. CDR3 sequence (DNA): TGTGCCACCTCGGGCAGGGGAGGCACTGAAGCTTTCTTT.

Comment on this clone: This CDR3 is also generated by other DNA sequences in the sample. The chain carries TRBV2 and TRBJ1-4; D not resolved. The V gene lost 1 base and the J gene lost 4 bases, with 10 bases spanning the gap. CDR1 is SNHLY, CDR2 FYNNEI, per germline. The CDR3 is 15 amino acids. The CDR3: CASSEGAGRNEKLFF. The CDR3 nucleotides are TGTGCCAGCAGTGAAGGGGCAGGACGTAATGAAAAACTGTTTTTT.

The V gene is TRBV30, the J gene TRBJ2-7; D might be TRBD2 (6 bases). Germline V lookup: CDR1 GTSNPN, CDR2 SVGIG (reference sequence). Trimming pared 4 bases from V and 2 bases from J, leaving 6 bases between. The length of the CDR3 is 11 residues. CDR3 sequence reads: CAWTGAYEQYF. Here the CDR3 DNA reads TGTGCCTGGACGGGGGCCTACGAGCAGTACTTC.

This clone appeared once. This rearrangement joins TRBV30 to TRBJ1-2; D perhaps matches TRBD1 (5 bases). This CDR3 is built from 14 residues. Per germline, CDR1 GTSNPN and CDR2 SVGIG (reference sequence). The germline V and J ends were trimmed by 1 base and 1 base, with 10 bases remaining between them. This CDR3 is CAWSGGVLNYGYTF. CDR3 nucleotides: TGTGCCTGGAGTGGAGGGGTACTTAACTATGGCTACACCTTC.

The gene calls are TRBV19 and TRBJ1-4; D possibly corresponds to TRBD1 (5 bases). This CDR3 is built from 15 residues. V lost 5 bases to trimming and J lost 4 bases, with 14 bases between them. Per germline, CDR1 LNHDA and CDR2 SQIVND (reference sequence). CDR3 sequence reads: CASSLGRLHNEKLFF. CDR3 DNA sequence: TGTGCCAGTAGTTTGGGACGGCTCCATAATGAAAAACTGTTTTTT.

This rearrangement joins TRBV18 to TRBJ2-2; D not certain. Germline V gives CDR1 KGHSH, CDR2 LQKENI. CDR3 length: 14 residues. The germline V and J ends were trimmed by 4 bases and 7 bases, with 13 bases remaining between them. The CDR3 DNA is TGTGCCAGCTCACAAAGCGAGAGCAACGGGGAGCTGTTTTTT. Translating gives CASSQSESNGELFF.

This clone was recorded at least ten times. CDR3 sequence: CASSQGLAGSYEQYF. The CDR3 bases are TGTGCCAGCAGCCAGGGGCTAGCGGGATCCTACGAGCAGTACTTC. The chain combines TRBV14 with TRBJ2-7, with 9 bases that match TRBD2. The CDR3 consists of 15 residues. Germline CDR1 SGHDN, CDR2 FVKESK. The ends lost 3 bases at V and 1 base at J; junction bases unmatched: 4.

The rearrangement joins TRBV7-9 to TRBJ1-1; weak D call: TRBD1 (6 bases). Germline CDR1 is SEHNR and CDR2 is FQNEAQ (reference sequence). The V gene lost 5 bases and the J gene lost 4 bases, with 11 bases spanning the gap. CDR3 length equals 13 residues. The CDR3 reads CASSTTGFTEAFF. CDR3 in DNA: TGTGCCAGCAGCACCACAGGGTTCACTGAAGCTTTCTTT.

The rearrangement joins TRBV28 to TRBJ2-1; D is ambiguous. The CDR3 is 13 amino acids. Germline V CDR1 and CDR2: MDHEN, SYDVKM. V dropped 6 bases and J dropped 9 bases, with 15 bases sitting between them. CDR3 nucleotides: TGTGCCAGCAGCACTCTCCCTAGTAGTGAGCAGTTCTTC. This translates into CASSTLPSSEQFF.

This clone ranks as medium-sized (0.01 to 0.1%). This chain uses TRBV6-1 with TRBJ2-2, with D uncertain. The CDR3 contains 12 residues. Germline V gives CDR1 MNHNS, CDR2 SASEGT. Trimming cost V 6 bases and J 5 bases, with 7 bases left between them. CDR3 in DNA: TGTGCCAGCAGCCTCAGGACCGGGGAGCTGTTTTTT. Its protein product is CASSLRTGELFF.

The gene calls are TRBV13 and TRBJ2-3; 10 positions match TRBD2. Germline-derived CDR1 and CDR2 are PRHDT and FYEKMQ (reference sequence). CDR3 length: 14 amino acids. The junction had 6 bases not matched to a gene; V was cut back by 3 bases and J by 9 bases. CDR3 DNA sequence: TGTGCCAGCAGCTTCCCGTTAGCGGGAGGCACGCAGTATTTT. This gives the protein CASSFPLAGGTQYF.

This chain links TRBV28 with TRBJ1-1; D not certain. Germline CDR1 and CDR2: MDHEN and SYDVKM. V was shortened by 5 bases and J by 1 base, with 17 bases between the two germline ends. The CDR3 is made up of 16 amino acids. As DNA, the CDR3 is TGTGCCAGCAGTCGATTTTTGGAGCTCCAGAACACTGAAGCTTTCTTT. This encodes CASSRFLELQNTEAFF.

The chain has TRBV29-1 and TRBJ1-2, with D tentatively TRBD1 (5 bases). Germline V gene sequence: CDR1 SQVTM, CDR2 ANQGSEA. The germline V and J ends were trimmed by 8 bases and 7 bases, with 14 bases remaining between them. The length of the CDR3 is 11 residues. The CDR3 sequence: CSTDHRGGYTF. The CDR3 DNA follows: TGCAGCACTGACCATAGGGGTGGCTACACCTTC.

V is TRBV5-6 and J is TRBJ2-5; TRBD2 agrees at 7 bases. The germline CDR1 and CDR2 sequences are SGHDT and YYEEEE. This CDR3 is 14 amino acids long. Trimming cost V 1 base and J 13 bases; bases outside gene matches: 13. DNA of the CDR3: TGTGCCAGCAGCTTGAGGGACTACCAAGAGAGGGGGTACTTC. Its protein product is CASSLRDYQERGYF.

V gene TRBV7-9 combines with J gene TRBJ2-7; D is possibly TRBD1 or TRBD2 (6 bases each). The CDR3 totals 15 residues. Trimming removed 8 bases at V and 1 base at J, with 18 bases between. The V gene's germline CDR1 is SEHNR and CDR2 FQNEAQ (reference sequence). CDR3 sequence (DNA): TGTGCCAGCCCTAGACGGGGGCCCTGTTCCTACGAGCAGTACTTC. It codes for CASPRRGPCSYEQYF. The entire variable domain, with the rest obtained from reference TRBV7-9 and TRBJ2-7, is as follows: DTGVSQNPRHKITKRGQNVTFRCDPISEHNRLYWYRQTLGQGPEFLTYFQNEAQLEKSRLLSDRFSAERPKGSFSTLEIQRTEQGDSAMYLCASPRRGPCSYEQYFGPGTRLTVT.

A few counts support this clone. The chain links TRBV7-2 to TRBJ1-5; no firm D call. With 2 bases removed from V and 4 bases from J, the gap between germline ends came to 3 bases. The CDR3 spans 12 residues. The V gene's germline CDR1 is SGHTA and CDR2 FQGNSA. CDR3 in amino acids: CASSLLNQPQHF. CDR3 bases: TGTGCCAGCAGCTTACTTAATCAGCCCCAGCATTTT.